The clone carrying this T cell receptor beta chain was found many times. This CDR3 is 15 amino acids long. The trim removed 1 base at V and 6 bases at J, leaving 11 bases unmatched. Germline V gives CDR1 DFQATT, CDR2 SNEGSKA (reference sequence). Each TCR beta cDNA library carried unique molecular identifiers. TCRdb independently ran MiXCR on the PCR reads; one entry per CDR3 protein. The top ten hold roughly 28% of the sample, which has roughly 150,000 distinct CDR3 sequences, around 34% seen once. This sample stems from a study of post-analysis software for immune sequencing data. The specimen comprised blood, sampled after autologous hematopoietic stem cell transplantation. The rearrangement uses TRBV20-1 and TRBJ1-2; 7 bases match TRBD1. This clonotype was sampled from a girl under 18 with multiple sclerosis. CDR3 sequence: CSARAADRDLNGYTF. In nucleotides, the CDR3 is TGCAGTGCTAGAGCCGCAGACAGGGACCTTAATGGCTACACCTTC.